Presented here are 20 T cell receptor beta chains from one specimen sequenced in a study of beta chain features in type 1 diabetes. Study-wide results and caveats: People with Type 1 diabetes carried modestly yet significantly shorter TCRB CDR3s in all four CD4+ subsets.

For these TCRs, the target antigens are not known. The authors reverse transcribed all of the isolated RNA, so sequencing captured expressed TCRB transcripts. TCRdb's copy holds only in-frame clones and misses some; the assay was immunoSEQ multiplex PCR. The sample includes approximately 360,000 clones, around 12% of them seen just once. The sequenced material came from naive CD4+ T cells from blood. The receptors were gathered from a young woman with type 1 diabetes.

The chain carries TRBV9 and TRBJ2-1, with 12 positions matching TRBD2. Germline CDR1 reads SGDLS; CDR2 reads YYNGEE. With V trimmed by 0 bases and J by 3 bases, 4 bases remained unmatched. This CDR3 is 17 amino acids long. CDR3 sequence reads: CASSVAASGRGYNEQFF. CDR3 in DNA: TGTGCCAGCAGCGTAGCAGCTAGCGGGAGGGGCTACAATGAGCAGTTCTTC. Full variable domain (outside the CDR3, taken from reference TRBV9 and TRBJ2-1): DSGVTQTPKHLITATGQRVTLRCSPRSGDLSVYWYQQSLDQGLQFLIQYYNGEERAKGNILERFSAQQFPDLHSELNLSSLELGDSALYFCASSVAASGRGYNEQFFGPGTRLTVL.

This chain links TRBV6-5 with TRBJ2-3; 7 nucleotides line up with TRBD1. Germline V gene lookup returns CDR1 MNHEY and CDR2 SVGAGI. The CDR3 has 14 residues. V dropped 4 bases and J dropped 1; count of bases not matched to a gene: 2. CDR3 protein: CASSSQGGTDTQYF. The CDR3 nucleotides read TGTGCCAGCAGTTCCCAGGGGGGCACAGATACGCAGTATTTT.

This CDR3 reads CAISGGQGSNQPQHF. The CDR3 region has the DNA TGTGCCATCAGCGGGGGGCAGGGTAGCAATCAGCCCCAGCATTTT. The V gene is TRBV10-3, the J gene TRBJ1-5, with D possibly being TRBD1 (6 bases). Trimming took 6 bases from V and 0 from J, leaving 12 bases between them. This CDR3 has 15 residues. Germline CDR1 is ENHRY and CDR2 is SYGVKD.

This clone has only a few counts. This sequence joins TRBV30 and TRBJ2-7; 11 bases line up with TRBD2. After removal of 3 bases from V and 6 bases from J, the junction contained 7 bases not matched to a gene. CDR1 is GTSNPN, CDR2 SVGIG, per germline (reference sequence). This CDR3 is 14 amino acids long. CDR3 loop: CAWRSTGLAVEQYF. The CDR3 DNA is TGTGCCTGGAGGTCAACGGGACTAGCGGTCGAGCAGTACTTC.

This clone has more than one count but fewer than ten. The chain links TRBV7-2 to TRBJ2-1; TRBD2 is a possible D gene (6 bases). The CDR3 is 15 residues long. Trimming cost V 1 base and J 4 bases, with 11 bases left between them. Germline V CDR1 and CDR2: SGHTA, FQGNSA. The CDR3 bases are TGTGCCAGCAGCTTAGTCGTTAGCGGTTACAATGAGCAGTTCTTC. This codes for CASSLVVSGYNEQFF.

The CDR3 bases are TGTGCCAGCAGCTTCGATCCCGGGACAGACTCCTACGAGCAGTACTTC. It translates to CASSFDPGTDSYEQYF. The rearrangement links TRBV9 to TRBJ2-7, with TRBD1 matching 7 bases. The germline V gene has CDR1 SGDLS and CDR2 YYNGEE. Trimming cost V 4 bases and J 0 bases; bases outside gene matches: 10. CDR3 size: 16 residues.

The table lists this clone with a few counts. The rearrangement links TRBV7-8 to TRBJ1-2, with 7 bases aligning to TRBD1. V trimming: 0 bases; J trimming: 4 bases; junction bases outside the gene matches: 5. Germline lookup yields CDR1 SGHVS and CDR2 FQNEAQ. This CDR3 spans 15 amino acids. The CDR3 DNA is TGTGCCAGCAGCTTAGCGCGGGGACAGCCCTATGGCTACACCTTC. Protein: CASSLARGQPYGYTF.

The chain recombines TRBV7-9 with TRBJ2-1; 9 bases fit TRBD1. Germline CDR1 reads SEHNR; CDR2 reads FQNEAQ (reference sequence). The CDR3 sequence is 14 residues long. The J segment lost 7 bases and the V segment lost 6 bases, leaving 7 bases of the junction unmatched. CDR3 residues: CASRPLQGANEQFF. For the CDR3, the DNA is TGTGCCAGCAGGCCGCTACAGGGGGCGAATGAGCAGTTCTTC.

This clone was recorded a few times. For the CDR3, the DNA is TGTGCCAGCAGCTTAGAGGGGAAGGGAACTGAAGCTTTCTTT. Residues: CASSLEGKGTEAFF. The chain is built from TRBV7-6 and TRBJ1-1, with a possible D match to TRBD1 (5 bases). The germline gives CDR1 SGHVS, CDR2 FNYEAQ. V shed 1 base and J shed 5 bases, with 11 bases lying between them. This CDR3 has 14 residues.

The CDR3 bases are TGTGCCAGCAGCCCGCGCATGAACACTGAAGCTTTCTTT. Amino acids: CASSPRMNTEAFF. The rearrangement links TRBV9 to TRBJ1-1, with D uncertain. Trimming pared 4 bases from V and 0 bases from J, leaving 7 bases between. The CDR3 has 13 amino acids. Germline CDR1 SGDLS, CDR2 YYNGEE.

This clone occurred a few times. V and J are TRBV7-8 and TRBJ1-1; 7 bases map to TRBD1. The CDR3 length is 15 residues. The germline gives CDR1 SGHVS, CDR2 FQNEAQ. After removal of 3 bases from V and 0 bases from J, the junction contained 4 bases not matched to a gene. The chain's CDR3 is CASSLGQLMNTEAFF. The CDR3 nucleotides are TGTGCCAGCAGCTTGGGACAGCTAATGAACACTGAAGCTTTCTTT.

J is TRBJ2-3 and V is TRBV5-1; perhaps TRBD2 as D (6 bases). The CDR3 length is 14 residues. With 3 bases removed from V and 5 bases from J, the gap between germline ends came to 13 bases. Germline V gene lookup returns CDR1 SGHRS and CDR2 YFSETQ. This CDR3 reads CASSSRSGGDTQYF. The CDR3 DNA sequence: TGCGCCAGCAGCTCCAGGTCCGGGGGAGATACGCAGTATTTT.

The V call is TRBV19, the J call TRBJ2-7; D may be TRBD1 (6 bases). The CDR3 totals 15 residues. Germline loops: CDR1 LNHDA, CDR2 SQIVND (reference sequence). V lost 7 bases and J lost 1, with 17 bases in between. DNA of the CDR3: TGTGCCAGTAAGGGTAGACAAGGGGGATCCTACGAGCAGTACTTC. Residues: CASKGRQGGSYEQYF.

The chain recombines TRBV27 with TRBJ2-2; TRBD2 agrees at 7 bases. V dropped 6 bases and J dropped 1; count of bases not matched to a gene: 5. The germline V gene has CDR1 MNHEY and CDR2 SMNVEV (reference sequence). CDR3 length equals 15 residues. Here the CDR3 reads CASRLGTKNTGELFF. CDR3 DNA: TGTGCCAGCAGACTCGGGACTAAGAACACCGGGGAGCTGTTTTTT.

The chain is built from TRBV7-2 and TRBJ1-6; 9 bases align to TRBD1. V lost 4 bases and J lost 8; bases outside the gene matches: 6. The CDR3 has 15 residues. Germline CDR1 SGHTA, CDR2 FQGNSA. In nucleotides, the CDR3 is TGTGCCAGCAGCTCTACAGGGGGCATACATTCACCCCTCCACTTT. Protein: CASSSTGGIHSPLHF.

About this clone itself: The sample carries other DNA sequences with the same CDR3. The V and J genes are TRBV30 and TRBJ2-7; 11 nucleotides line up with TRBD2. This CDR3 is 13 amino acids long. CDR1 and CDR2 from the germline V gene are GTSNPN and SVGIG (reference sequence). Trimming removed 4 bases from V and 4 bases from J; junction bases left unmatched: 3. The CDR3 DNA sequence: TGTGCCTGGAAGCTAGCGGGAGGATACGAGCAGTACTTC. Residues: CAWKLAGGYEQYF.

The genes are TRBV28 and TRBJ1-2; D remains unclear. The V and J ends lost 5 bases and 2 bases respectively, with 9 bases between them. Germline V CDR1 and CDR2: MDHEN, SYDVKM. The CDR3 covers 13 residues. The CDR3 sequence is CASSPGLNYGYTF. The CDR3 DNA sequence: TGTGCCAGCAGTCCCGGACTGAACTATGGCTACACCTTC.

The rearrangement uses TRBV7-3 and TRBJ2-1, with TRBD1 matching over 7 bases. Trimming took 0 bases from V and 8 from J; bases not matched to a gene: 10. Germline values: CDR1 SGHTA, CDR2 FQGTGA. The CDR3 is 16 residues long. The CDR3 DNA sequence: TGTGCCAGCAGCTTAACCACGAGGGGGCGGCTCGATGAGCAGTTCTTC. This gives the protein CASSLTTRGRLDEQFF.

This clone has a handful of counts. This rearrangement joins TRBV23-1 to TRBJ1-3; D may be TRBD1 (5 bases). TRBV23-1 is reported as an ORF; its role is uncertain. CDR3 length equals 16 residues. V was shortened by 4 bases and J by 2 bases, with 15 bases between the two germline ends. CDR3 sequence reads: CASSPFDSQAGNTIYF. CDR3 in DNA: TGCGCCAGCAGTCCTTTCGACAGTCAGGCTGGAAACACCATATATTTT.

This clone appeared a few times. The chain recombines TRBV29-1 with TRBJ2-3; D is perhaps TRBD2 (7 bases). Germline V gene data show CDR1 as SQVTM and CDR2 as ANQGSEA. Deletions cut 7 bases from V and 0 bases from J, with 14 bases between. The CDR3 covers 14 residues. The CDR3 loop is CSATRGGSTDTQYF. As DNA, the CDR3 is TGCAGCGCCACTAGGGGGGGGAGCACAGATACGCAGTATTTT.